Below are 26 T cell receptor beta chains sequenced from a single sample in a study of T cell responses to AZD1222 COVID-19 vaccine. Repertoires were generated with immunoSEQ multiplex PCR, while TCRdb's copy carries only in-frame clones and drops some. The repertoire holds 80,000 or so clones, with roughly 82% as singletons. The sample consisted of peripheral blood, taken on day 0 of AZD1222 vaccination. These TCRs come from an adult in good health.

In DNA, the CDR3 is TGTGCCAGCAGCTTAGCAGCGAACACCGGGGAGCTGTTTTTT. Protein sequence: CASSLAANTGELFF. The chain uses TRBV11-1 and TRBJ2-2, with no clear D. V lost 0 bases and J 0 bases, leaving 2 bases between the germline ends. Germline-derived CDR1 and CDR2 are SGHAT and FQDESV (reference sequence). The CDR3 runs 14 residues.

This clone was seen once. V and J are TRBV5-1 and TRBJ2-3; TRBD1 agrees at 9 bases. V shed 2 bases and J 4 bases; nucleotides not matched to a gene: 2. Germline lookup yields CDR1 SGHRS and CDR2 YFSETQ. CDR3 size: 14 residues. The CDR3 bases are TGCGCCAGCAGCTTCCGGGACAGGGCAGATACGCAGTATTTT. It encodes CASSFRDRADTQYF.

The chain carries TRBV15 and TRBJ2-7; either TRBD1 or TRBD2 may fit D (5 bases each). Per germline, CDR1 LNHNV and CDR2 YYDKDF (reference sequence). Trimming left V 1 base short and J 3 bases short, with 10 bases between. The CDR3 sequence is 14 residues long. The CDR3 loop is CATSRGGVDYEQYF. In DNA, the CDR3 is TGTGCCACCAGCAGAGGAGGGGTCGACTACGAGCAGTACTTC.

The chain recombines TRBV19 with TRBJ2-7; D is undetermined. The CDR3 sequence is 14 residues long. Germline values: CDR1 LNHDA, CDR2 SQIVND (reference sequence). V was cut by 2 bases and J by 5 bases, with 13 bases left in between. The CDR3 DNA reads TGTGCCAGTAGTATAAAACACCCGGAGAACGAGCAGTACTTC. It encodes CASSIKHPENEQYF.

This chain links TRBV9 with TRBJ2-7, with 7 bases that match TRBD2. The CDR3 totals 14 residues. Germline V gene sequence: CDR1 SGDLS, CDR2 YYNGEE. V dropped 3 bases and J dropped 5; count of bases not matched to a gene: 8. The CDR3 DNA sequence: TGTGCCAGCAGCGACCCTGGGAGGGGTGACGAGCAGTACTTC. Translated: CASSDPGRGDEQYF.

This clone was recorded only once. The chain employs TRBV4-3 and TRBJ2-7; D not certain. The CDR3 runs to 15 residues. CDR1 and CDR2 from the germline V gene are LGHNA and YSLEER. Trimming pared 2 bases from V and 1 base from J, leaving 12 bases between. The CDR3 loop is CASSQPDTYSYEQYF. The CDR3 DNA reads as TGCGCCAGCAGCCAACCCGACACCTATTCCTACGAGCAGTACTTC.

Only one count was recorded for this clone. The chain is built from TRBV5-1 and TRBJ1-1; the match to TRBD1 covers 9 bases. The CDR3 contains 15 residues. Germline V gene sequence: CDR1 SGHRS, CDR2 YFSETQ. V lost 0 bases, J lost 6 bases, and 6 bases stayed unmatched. CDR3 protein: CASSLEGQGNSEAFF. The CDR3 bases are TGCGCCAGCAGCTTGGAGGGACAGGGAAACTCTGAAGCTTTCTTT.

This clone appeared a few times. This rearrangement joins TRBV7-9 to TRBJ2-7; D gene unclear. Trimming stripped 4 bases from V and 3 bases from J, with 7 bases between. The germline V gene has CDR1 SEHNR and CDR2 FQNEAQ (reference sequence). This CDR3 contains 12 residues. CDR3 residues: CASSSAGYEQYF. DNA of the CDR3: TGTGCCAGCAGCTCGGCCGGCTACGAGCAGTACTTC. The full variable domain, completed using reference TRBV7-9 and TRBJ2-7, is DTGVSQNPRHKITKRGQNVTFRCDPISEHNRLYWYRQTLGQGPEFLTYFQNEAQLEKSRLLSDRFSAERPKGSFSTLEIQRTEQGDSAMYLCASSSAGYEQYFGPGTRLTVT.

V is TRBV16 and J is TRBJ1-5; D remains ambiguous. The V and J ends lost 2 bases and 1 base respectively, with 6 bases between them. Germline loops: CDR1 KGHSY, CDR2 FQNENV. The CDR3 sequence is 14 residues long. CDR3 in amino acids: CASSQDASNQPQHF. As DNA, the CDR3 is TGTGCCAGCAGCCAAGATGCCAGCAATCAGCCCCAGCATTTT.

This clone has a single count. V usage is TRBV4-1 and J usage is TRBJ2-7; 9 bases are a match to TRBD1. With V trimmed by 3 bases and J by 2 bases, 8 bases remained unmatched. In germline, CDR1 is MGHRA, CDR2 YSYEKL. This CDR3 spans 16 amino acids. CDR3: CASSHIQGAETYEQYF. Here the CDR3 DNA reads TGCGCCAGCAGCCATATACAGGGGGCTGAAACCTACGAGCAGTACTTC.

This chain uses TRBV6-5 with TRBJ2-5; D ambiguous. The CDR3 covers 12 residues. Trimming took 4 bases from V and 4 from J, leaving 7 bases between them. Per the germline V gene, CDR1 is MNHEY and CDR2 is SVGAGI. Written as DNA, the CDR3 is TGTGCCAGCAGTTGGAACGGAGAGACCCAGTACTTC. It specifies CASSWNGETQYF.

J is TRBJ2-1 and V is TRBV9; 10 bases agree with TRBD2. Germline V gene lookup returns CDR1 SGDLS and CDR2 YYNGEE. The V segment lost 0 bases and the J segment 7 bases; nucleotides outside the gene matches: 7. The CDR3 contains 16 residues. CDR3 nucleotides: TGTGCCAGCAGCGTAGGTCTAACTAGCGGGGCAAATGAGCAGTTCTTC. Encoded protein: CASSVGLTSGANEQFF.

The count of this clone is one. The V and J genes are TRBV5-4 and TRBJ1-1; the D gene is possibly TRBD1 (6 bases). Trimming removed 1 base at V and 0 bases at J, with 10 bases between. The CDR3 totals 15 residues. From germline, CDR1 is SGHNT and CDR2 YYREEE (reference sequence). This CDR3 is CASSLRGALNTEAFF. DNA for the CDR3: TGTGCCAGCAGCTTGCGGGGGGCACTGAACACTGAAGCTTTCTTT.

The chain has TRBV2 and TRBJ2-1; TRBD2 matches at 12 bases. The CDR3 consists of 16 residues. Unmatched junction bases numbered 5, after V lost 2 bases and J lost 6 bases. Germline V gene sequence: CDR1 SNHLY, CDR2 FYNNEI. The CDR3 region is CASSEPGLAGSNEQFF. In DNA, the CDR3 is TGTGCCAGCAGTGAACCCGGACTAGCGGGGAGCAATGAGCAGTTCTTC.

The J gene is TRBJ2-1, the V gene TRBV6-5, with D maybe TRBD2 (6 bases). In germline, CDR1 is MNHEY, CDR2 SVGAGI. With 1 base removed from V and 2 bases from J, the gap between germline ends came to 12 bases. The CDR3 extends over 16 amino acids. The CDR3 sequence is CASSYFGSSAYNEQFF. CDR3 DNA: TGTGCCAGCAGTTACTTCGGGAGCTCGGCCTACAATGAGCAGTTCTTC.

This clone was picked up one time. The chain recombines TRBV7-2 with TRBJ2-3; D ambiguous. Germline CDR1 and CDR2: SGHTA and FQGNSA. Trimming took 6 bases from V and 2 from J, leaving 6 bases between them. The CDR3 length is 12 residues. The chain's CDR3 is CASRPFTDTQYF. The CDR3 DNA reads TGTGCCAGCAGACCTTTCACAGATACGCAGTATTTT.

This chain uses TRBV7-9 with TRBJ2-7; tentatively, D is TRBD2 (6 bases). CDR1 is SEHNR and CDR2 is FQNEAQ in the germline V gene (reference sequence). V lost 10 bases and J 9 bases, leaving 16 bases between the germline ends. This CDR3 has 11 residues. The CDR3 bases are TGTGCCATTAGTCTGCTGCGGGGGCAGTACTTC. Translated, it gives CAISLLRGQYF.

The genes are TRBV7-3 and TRBJ2-3; perhaps TRBD2 as D (6 bases). This CDR3 region has 14 residues. V gave up 5 bases and J gave up 0 bases, with 9 bases separating them. The V gene's germline CDR1 is SGHTA and CDR2 FQGTGA. CDR3 in DNA: TGTGCCAGCAGCCCCGGGACTAGCACAGATACGCAGTATTTT. Its protein product is CASSPGTSTDTQYF.

The chain employs TRBV2 and TRBJ2-1; 9 bases map to TRBD1. Germline lookup yields CDR1 SNHLY and CDR2 FYNNEI. This CDR3 is 15 amino acids long. Trimming cost V 6 bases and J 0 bases; bases outside gene matches: 3. CDR3 coding DNA: TGTGCCAGCAGGGGGACAGGGAGCTCCTACAATGAGCAGTTCTTC. It encodes CASRGTGSSYNEQFF.

The CDR3 nucleotides read TGTGCCAGCAGCCCCCCCCGCGGGAAAAACACTGAAGCTTTCTTT. Its translation: CASSPPRGKNTEAFF. V and J are TRBV5-6 and TRBJ1-1; no firm D call. The germline V and J ends were trimmed by 4 bases and 2 bases, with 15 bases remaining between them. There are 15 residues in the CDR3. Germline values: CDR1 SGHDT, CDR2 YYEEEE.

The V and J genes are TRBV5-5 and TRBJ2-7, with D uncertain. V was shortened by 1 base and J by 3 bases, with 5 bases between the two germline ends. Germline CDR1 is SGHKS and CDR2 is YYEKEE (reference sequence). This CDR3 is built from 12 residues. The CDR3 nucleotides are TGTGCCAGCAGCTTGTGGGGCTACGAGCAGTACTTC. Translating gives CASSLWGYEQYF.

This clone has just one count. The chain couples TRBV11-2 to TRBJ1-3; no reliable D call. The CDR3 contains 13 residues. V was shortened by 5 bases and J by 2 bases, with 7 bases between the two germline ends. Per germline, CDR1 SGHAT and CDR2 FQNNGV. The CDR3 bases are TGTGCCAGCAGCCCCGATCCTGGAAACACCATATATTTT. This codes for CASSPDPGNTIYF.

V usage is TRBV14 and J usage is TRBJ2-1; 11 nucleotides align to TRBD2. Germline CDR1 SGHDN, CDR2 FVKESK. V gave up 5 bases and J gave up 3 bases; unmatched junction bases: 6. CDR3 length equals 16 residues. The CDR3: CASSTTSGGYYNEQFF. The CDR3 region has the DNA TGTGCCAGCAGCACAACTAGCGGGGGATACTACAATGAGCAGTTCTTC. Complete variable domain (other parts from reference TRBV14 and TRBJ2-1): EAGVTQFPSHSVIEKGQTVTLRCDPISGHDNLYWYRRVMGKEIKFLLHFVKESKQDESGMPNNRFLAERTGGTYSTLKVQPAELEDSGVYFCASSTTSGGYYNEQFFGPGTRLTVL.

The chain has TRBV14 and TRBJ1-2; D remains ambiguous. Looked up from germline, CDR1 is SGHDN and CDR2 is FVKESK. The CDR3 runs 14 residues. V lost 1 base and J lost 3, with 9 bases in between. Here the CDR3 DNA reads TGTGCCAGCAGCCAAGGCTCCGGGCACTATGGCTACACCTTC. Protein: CASSQGSGHYGYTF.

This rearrangement joins TRBV14 to TRBJ2-7, with D uncertain. The germline V and J ends were trimmed by 10 bases and 6 bases, with 10 bases remaining between them. Germline V gene lookup returns CDR1 SGHDN and CDR2 FVKESK. CDR3 length equals 10 residues. The CDR3 sequence: CATRWGEQYF. The CDR3 DNA reads as TGTGCCACCCGCTGGGGCGAGCAGTACTTC. Looking up the rest from reference TRBV14 and TRBJ2-7 gives the full variable domain: EAGVTQFPSHSVIEKGQTVTLRCDPISGHDNLYWYRRVMGKEIKFLLHFVKESKQDESGMPNNRFLAERTGGTYSTLKVQPAELEDSGVYFCATRWGEQYFGPGTRLTVT.

This rearrangement joins TRBV6-5 to TRBJ1-1; TRBD1 agrees at 7 bases. The V gene's germline CDR1 is MNHEY and CDR2 SVGAGI. The V gene end was trimmed by 6 bases and the J gene end by 4 bases; junction bases not matched to a gene: 5. The CDR3 contains 13 residues. CDR3 residues: CASRRGRGTEAFF. CDR3 coding DNA: TGTGCCAGCAGGAGGGGGCGCGGCACTGAAGCTTTCTTT.